This TCR beta chain is drawn from a study of CD8 T cells in ankylosing spondylitis (dated by TCRdb to 2016 to 2017). In terms of the full investigation: T cell receptor beta repertoires were profiled in healthy donors and ankylosing spondylitis patients so that disease-linked TCR variants could be found. In total, the full study cohort was made up of 95 to 110 healthy donors and 25 to 30 ankylosing spondylitis patients. Peripheral blood samples were taken, and synovial fluid was additionally collected from ankylosing spondylitis patients. Here is what the overall study found, with its caveats: A TCR beta motif of about 8 highly homologous amino acid variants appeared characteristic of blood from ankylosing spondylitis patients. A CD8+ phenotype was shown by the disease-linked clones, which were found at relatively low frequencies in peripheral blood. Some motif variants were previously reported in synovial fluid and blood of reactive arthritis patients, suggesting common disease-initiation mechanisms. The disease-linked clones were reported as significantly enriched in matched synovial fluid samples from ankylosing spondylitis patients.

The sequencing machine was an Illumina HiSeq 2500. Quantitative 5'-RACE with molecular barcodes was used to prepare TCR beta libraries. On the authors' methods: A new computational method, built on a probabilistic model of VDJ rearrangement, was used to identify disease-linked TCR variants. Using fastp trimming at Q25 and MiXCR clonotype assembly, TCRdb reanalyzed the public sequencing data and kept in-frame beta chains. Each record represents a unique CDR3 protein, reported with the most common genes and DNA among its rows. These V and J calls are TCRdb output, not the study's own analysis. In this sample the table shows about 140,000 distinct CDR3 sequences, around 6.6% of which occur a single time. The top ten constitute around 12% of the sample. After removal of 10 bases from V and 2 bases from J, the junction retains 10 bases not matched to a gene. The CDR3 runs 15 residues from the cysteine to the phenylalanine. The CDR3 DNA has 45 bases and is translated from base 1. CDR1 and CDR2 (MDHEN, SYDVKM) derive from the germline V gene.

This clonotype was seen ten or more times. Its cognate antigen has yet to be identified. Base-call qualities are not available, and no considerably larger clone is one nucleotide away. The specimen sequenced was blood, either unsorted or a sorted T cell fraction (not recorded which). The sequence was collected from a female donor with ankylosing spondylitis or in good health (not recorded which). The V gene is TRBV28 and the J gene is TRBJ1-4, with 7 bases aligning to TRBD1. The CDR3 has the sequence CATARQGATNEKLFF. The nucleotide sequence is given as TGTGCCACCGCGCGACAGGGAGCGACTAATGAAAAACTGTTTTTT.